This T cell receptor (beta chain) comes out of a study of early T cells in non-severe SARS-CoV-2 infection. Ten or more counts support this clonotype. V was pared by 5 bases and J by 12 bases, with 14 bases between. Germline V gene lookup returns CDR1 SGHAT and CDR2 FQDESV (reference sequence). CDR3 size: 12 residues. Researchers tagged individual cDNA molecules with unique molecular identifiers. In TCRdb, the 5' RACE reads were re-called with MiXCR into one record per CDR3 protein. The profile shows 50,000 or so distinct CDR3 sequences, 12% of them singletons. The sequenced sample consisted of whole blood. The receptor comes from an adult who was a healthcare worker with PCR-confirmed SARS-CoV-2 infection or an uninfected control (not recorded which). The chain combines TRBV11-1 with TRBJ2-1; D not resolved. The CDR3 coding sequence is TGTGCCAGCAGCCCCCCCTCTGGCGGGCAGTTCTTC. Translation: CASSPPSGGQFF.